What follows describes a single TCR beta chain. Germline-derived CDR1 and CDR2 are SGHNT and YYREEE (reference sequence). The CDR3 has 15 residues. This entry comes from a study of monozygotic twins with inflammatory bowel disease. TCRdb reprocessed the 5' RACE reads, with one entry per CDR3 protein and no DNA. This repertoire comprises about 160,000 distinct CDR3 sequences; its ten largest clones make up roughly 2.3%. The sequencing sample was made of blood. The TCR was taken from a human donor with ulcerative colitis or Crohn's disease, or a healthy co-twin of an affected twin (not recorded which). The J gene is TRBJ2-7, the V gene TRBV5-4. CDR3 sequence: CASSFGRGASYEQYF.